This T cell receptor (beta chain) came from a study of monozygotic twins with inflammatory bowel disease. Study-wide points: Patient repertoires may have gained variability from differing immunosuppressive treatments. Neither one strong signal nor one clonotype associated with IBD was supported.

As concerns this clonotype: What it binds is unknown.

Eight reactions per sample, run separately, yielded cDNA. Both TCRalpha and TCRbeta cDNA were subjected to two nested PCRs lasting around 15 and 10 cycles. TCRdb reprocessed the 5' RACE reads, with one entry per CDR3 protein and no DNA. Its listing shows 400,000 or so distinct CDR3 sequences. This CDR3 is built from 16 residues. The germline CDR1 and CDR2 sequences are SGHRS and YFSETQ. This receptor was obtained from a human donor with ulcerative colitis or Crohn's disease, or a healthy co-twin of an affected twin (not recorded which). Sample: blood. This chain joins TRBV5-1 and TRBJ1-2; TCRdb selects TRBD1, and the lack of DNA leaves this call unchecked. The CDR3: CASSPGTGGAGSGYTF.